Below, one TCR beta chain is given with its context. The antigen is undetermined. The source of the sample is a study of T cell repertoires in ileal Crohn's disease. Study-level results: Active smokers at surgery had more clonal expansions than non-smokers.

Method: immunoSEQ multiplex PCR; TCRdb's copy keeps in-frame clones and lacks some. This sample has roughly 5,000 clones, with around 80% found just once. The J segment lost 4 bases and the V segment lost 5 bases, leaving 7 bases of the junction unmatched. CDR1 is SGHTA and CDR2 is FQGTGA in the germline V gene. This CDR3 is built from 15 residues. The chain carries TRBV7-3 and TRBJ2-3; TRBD1 agrees at 9 bases. This receptor was obtained from an adult with Crohn's disease. Sequences were obtained from ileal tissue. The CDR3 spells CASSASGQGSDTQYF. CDR3 DNA sequence: TGTGCCAGCAGCGCATCGGGACAGGGCTCAGATACGCAGTATTTT.